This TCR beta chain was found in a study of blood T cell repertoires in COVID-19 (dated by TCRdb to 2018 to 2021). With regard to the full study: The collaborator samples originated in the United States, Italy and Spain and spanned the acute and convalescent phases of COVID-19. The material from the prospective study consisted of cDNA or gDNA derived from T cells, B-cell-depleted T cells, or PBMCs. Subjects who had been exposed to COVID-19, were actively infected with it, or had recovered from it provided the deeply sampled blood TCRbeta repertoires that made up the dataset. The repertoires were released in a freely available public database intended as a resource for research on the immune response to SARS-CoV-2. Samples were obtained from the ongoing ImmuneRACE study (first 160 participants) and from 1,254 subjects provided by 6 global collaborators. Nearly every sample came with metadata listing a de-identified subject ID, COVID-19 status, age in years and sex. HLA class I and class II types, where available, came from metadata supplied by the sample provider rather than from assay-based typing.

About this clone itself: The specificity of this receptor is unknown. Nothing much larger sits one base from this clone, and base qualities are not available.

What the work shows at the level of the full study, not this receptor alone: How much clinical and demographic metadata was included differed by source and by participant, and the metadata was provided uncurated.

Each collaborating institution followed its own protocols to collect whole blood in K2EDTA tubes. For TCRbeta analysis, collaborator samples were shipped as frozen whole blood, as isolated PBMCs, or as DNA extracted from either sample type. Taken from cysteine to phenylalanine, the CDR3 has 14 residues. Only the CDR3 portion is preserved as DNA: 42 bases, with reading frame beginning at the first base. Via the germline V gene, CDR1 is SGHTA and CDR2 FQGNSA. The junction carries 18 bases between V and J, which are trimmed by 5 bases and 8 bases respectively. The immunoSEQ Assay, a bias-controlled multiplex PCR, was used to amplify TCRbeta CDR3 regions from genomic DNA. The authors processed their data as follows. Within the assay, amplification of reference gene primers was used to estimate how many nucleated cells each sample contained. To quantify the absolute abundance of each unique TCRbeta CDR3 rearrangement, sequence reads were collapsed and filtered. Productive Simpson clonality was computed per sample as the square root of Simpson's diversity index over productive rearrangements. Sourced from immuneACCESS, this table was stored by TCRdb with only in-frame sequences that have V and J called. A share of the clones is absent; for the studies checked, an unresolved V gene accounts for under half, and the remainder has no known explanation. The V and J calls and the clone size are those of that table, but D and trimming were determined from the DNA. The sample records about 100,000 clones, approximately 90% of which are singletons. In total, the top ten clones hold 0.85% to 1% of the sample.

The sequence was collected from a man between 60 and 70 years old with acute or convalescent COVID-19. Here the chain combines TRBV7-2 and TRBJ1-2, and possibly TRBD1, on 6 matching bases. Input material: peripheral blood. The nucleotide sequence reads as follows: TGTGCCAGCAGCCCGGCATTCGCGGGGGGCGGCTACACCTTC. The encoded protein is CASSPAFAGGGYTF.